The 20 T cell receptor beta chains listed next were all sequenced from one sample in a study of lymphopenia after photon versus proton radiotherapy. Here immunoSEQ multiplex PCR was the method, and the copy in TCRdb shows in-frame clones only, minus some. The sample contains approximately 150,000 clones, less than 90% of which appear only once. The sample was peripheral blood, taken from a patient treated with photon-based radiotherapy. These receptors originate from a man aged 50-60 years with gastric cancer.

This clone was counted once. J is TRBJ1-5 and V is TRBV27, with no clear D. The CDR3 sequence is 15 residues long. The germline V gene has CDR1 MNHEY and CDR2 SMNVEV (reference sequence). Trimming removed 4 bases at V and 6 bases at J, with 16 bases between. CDR3 sequence reads: CASSSNPTRAQPQHF. The DNA for the CDR3 is TGTGCCAGCAGTTCCAATCCGACAAGGGCTCAGCCCCAGCATTTT.

The count of this clone is one. The J gene is TRBJ2-7, the V gene TRBV5-1; 8 positions match TRBD1. J lost 7 bases, V lost 4 bases, and 13 bases had no gene match. This CDR3 spans 15 amino acids. CDR1 SGHRS and CDR2 YFSETQ come from the germline V gene. The CDR3: CASSLSAGTGWEQYF. The CDR3 DNA reads as TGCGCCAGCAGCCTTTCAGCCGGGACAGGCTGGGAGCAGTACTTC.

The V and J genes are TRBV4-2 and TRBJ2-7; perhaps TRBD2 as D (6 bases). The CDR3 runs to 15 residues. Germline loops: CDR1 LGHNA, CDR2 YNFKEQ. V was trimmed by 4 bases and J by 2 bases, leaving 15 bases between them. The CDR3 DNA reads as TGTGCCAGCAGCCGACAACTAGCTCCGGCCTACGAGCAGTACTTC. Protein sequence: CASSRQLAPAYEQYF.

This clone was recorded once. The same CDR3 is also encoded by other DNA sequences in this sample. This sequence joins TRBV29-1 and TRBJ2-7; maybe TRBD1 (5 bases). Per the germline V gene, CDR1 is SQVTM and CDR2 is ANQGSEA. V lost 1 base, J lost 3 bases, and 7 bases lay in between. CDR3 size: 12 residues. CDR3 in amino acids: CSVEGQGYEQYF. The CDR3 nucleotides read TGCAGCGTTGAAGGGCAGGGCTACGAGCAGTACTTC.

The chain combines TRBV6-5 with TRBJ1-2; D is undetermined. Germline V gene lookup returns CDR1 MNHEY and CDR2 SVGAGI. The V end was cut by 0 bases, the J end by 3 bases, with 11 bases between. This CDR3 is 15 amino acids long. The CDR3, as DNA: TGTGCCAGCAGTTACTCGGCAGTCACGGACTATGGCTACACCTTC. Its translation: CASSYSAVTDYGYTF.

This chain joins TRBV25-1 and TRBJ2-3; TRBD2 matches 7 bases. V lost 8 bases and J lost 3; bases outside the gene matches: 11. The CDR3 contains 15 residues. Looked up from germline, CDR1 is MGHDK and CDR2 is SYGVNS. The CDR3 coding sequence is TGTGCCAGCCAAAATCCGGGCGGGAGAACAGATACGCAGTATTTT. It is translated as CASQNPGGRTDTQYF.

The table lists this clone with a count of one. CDR3 coding DNA: TGTGCCAGCGGCCTCAGCGGGACCGGGGAGCTGTTTTTT. Amino acid sequence: CASGLSGTGELFF. The chain carries TRBV5-4 and TRBJ2-2, with D perhaps matching TRBD2 (6 bases). V was shortened by 7 bases and J by 5 bases, with 12 bases between the two germline ends. Germline-derived CDR1 and CDR2 are SGHNT and YYREEE (reference sequence). This CDR3 is built from 13 residues.

V usage is TRBV30 and J usage is TRBJ2-1, with D uncertain. Germline CDR1 and CDR2: GTSNPN and SVGIG (reference sequence). The CDR3 spans 14 residues. V was trimmed by 4 bases and J by 0 bases, leaving 10 bases between them. CDR3 sequence reads: CAWNLGVSYNEQFF. Here the CDR3 DNA reads TGTGCCTGGAATTTGGGTGTCTCCTACAATGAGCAGTTCTTC.

V usage is TRBV18 and J usage is TRBJ2-7; D assignment may be TRBD1 or TRBD2 (6 bases each). V was clipped by 3 bases and J by 0 bases, with 9 bases between them. The CDR3 loop spans 14 amino acids. CDR1 KGHSH and CDR2 LQKENI come from the germline V gene. CDR3 nucleotides: TGTGCCAGCTCACCCGCGGGACACTCCTACGAGCAGTACTTC. Amino acids: CASSPAGHSYEQYF. The full variable domain, rest sourced from reference TRBV18 and TRBJ2-7, is NAGVMQNPRHLVRRRGQEARLRCSPMKGHSHVYWYRQLPEEGLKFMVYLQKENIIDESGMPKERFSAEFPKEGPSILRIQQVVRGDSAAYFCASSPAGHSYEQYFGPGTRLTVT.

J is TRBJ2-2 and V is TRBV11-3; D is undetermined. Germline values: CDR1 SGHNT, CDR2 YENEEA. This CDR3 is 16 amino acids long. V shed 0 bases and J shed 0 bases, with 8 bases lying between them. The CDR3 coding sequence is TGTGCCAGCAGCTTAGACCGAGCTCCGAACACCGGGGAGCTGTTTTTT. Its protein product is CASSLDRAPNTGELFF.

The V gene is TRBV7-2, the J gene TRBJ2-7; TRBD1 agrees at 7 bases. The CDR3 totals 14 residues. The germline V gene has CDR1 SGHTA and CDR2 FQGNSA. With V trimmed by 0 bases and J by 6 bases, 5 bases remained unmatched. CDR3 in DNA: TGTGCCAGCAGCTTAGCCGGACAGGCTCGCGAGCAGTACTTC. Its translation is CASSLAGQAREQYF.

The DNA of the CDR3 is TGCGCCAGCAGCTCGATCACGAGGAATGAGCAGTTCTTC. Translated, it gives CASSSITRNEQFF. The chain couples TRBV5-1 to TRBJ2-1, with D hard to call. Trimming took 3 bases from V and 7 from J, leaving 11 bases between them. The CDR3 is 13 residues long. Germline values: CDR1 SGHRS, CDR2 YFSETQ.

This clone was seen just once. V and J are TRBV7-8 and TRBJ1-2, with TRBD1 identical over 7 bases. Germline V gives CDR1 SGHVS, CDR2 FQNEAQ. With 5 bases clipped from V and 5 bases from J, the junction kept 14 bases outside the gene matches. The CDR3 has 16 amino acids. CDR3 DNA: TGTGCCAGCAGCCAGCGGGGGTCAGGGGGTCGGTATGGCTACACCTTC. Translated, it gives CASSQRGSGGRYGYTF.

Remarks on this clone: The same CDR3 can be traced to other DNA sequences in this sample. The V gene is TRBV27, the J gene TRBJ2-3, with D maybe TRBD1 (6 bases). V shed 3 bases and J shed 0 bases, with 7 bases lying between them. The CDR3 is 14 amino acids. CDR1 and CDR2 from the germline V gene are MNHEY and SMNVEV (reference sequence). The CDR3 DNA reads as TGTGCCAGCAGTTTGGGACAAAGCACAGATACGCAGTATTTT. The encoded protein is CASSLGQSTDTQYF.

V gene TRBV6-5 combines with J gene TRBJ2-7; TRBD2 agrees at 7 bases. The germline V gene has CDR1 MNHEY and CDR2 SVGAGI. V dropped 4 bases and J dropped 5; count of bases not matched to a gene: 8. This CDR3 spans 14 amino acids. For the CDR3, the DNA is TGTGCCAGCAGTTTCCGGACTAGTAAGGACGAGCAGTACTTC. Translated, it gives CASSFRTSKDEQYF.

The gene calls are TRBV2 and TRBJ2-1; D unclear. The CDR3 runs to 11 residues. V was shortened by 7 bases and J by 7 bases, with 8 bases between the two germline ends. Per germline, CDR1 SNHLY and CDR2 FYNNEI. CDR3 sequence reads: CASKRANEQFF. Written as DNA, the CDR3 is TGTGCCAGCAAAAGGGCAAATGAGCAGTTCTTC.

The V gene is TRBV14, the J gene TRBJ2-7; 8 nucleotides align to TRBD2. The length of the CDR3 is 16 residues. CDR1 SGHDN and CDR2 FVKESK come from the germline V gene. Trimming took 5 bases from V and 0 from J; bases not matched to a gene: 9. The CDR3 protein is CASSTLGGGFSYEQYF. In DNA, the CDR3 is TGTGCCAGCAGCACCCTCGGGGGGGGCTTCTCCTACGAGCAGTACTTC.

The chain uses TRBV18 and TRBJ1-1; D gene uncertain. The V and J ends lost 0 bases and 0 bases respectively, with 8 bases between them. Germline CDR1 reads KGHSH; CDR2 reads LQKENI. This CDR3 has 15 residues. The CDR3 bases are TGTGCCAGCTCACCACCGCTGGGGTTGAACACTGAAGCTTTCTTT. Amino acids: CASSPPLGLNTEAFF.

This chain joins TRBV27 and TRBJ2-2; TRBD2 aligns across 7 bases. The CDR3 runs to 18 residues. The J segment lost 2 bases and the V segment lost 7 bases, leaving 16 bases of the junction unmatched. Germline V CDR1 and CDR2: MNHEY, SMNVEV (reference sequence). This CDR3 is CASKIGTDLAENTGELFF. CDR3 DNA: TGTGCCAGCAAAATTGGGACGGACCTAGCGGAAAACACCGGGGAGCTGTTTTTT.

The J gene is TRBJ1-4, the V gene TRBV28, with D tentatively TRBD1 (6 bases). The germline gives CDR1 MDHEN, CDR2 SYDVKM. CDR3 length: 15 residues. Trimming pared 6 bases from V and 0 bases from J, leaving 11 bases between. The CDR3 sequence: CASRRGPATNEKLFF. CDR3 sequence (DNA): TGTGCCAGCAGGCGGGGGCCGGCAACTAATGAAAAACTGTTTTTT. Full variable domain (remainder filled in from reference TRBV28 and TRBJ1-4): DVKVTQSSRYLVKRTGEKVFLECVQDMDHENMFWYRQDPGLGLRLIYFSYDVKMKEKGDIPEGYSVSREKKERFSLILESASTNQTSMYLCASRRGPATNEKLFFGSGTQLSVL.